This section outlines one TCR beta chain sequence together with its context. Per the study methods: Amplifying reference gene primers gave estimates of nucleated cell counts. Repertoires were generated with immunoSEQ multiplex PCR, while TCRdb's copy carries only in-frame clones and drops some. The V and J calls and clone size are taken from that table; D and trimming were inferred from the DNA. This table has fewer than 150,000 clones, less than 90% appearing once. The sample comes from a study of blood T cell repertoires in COVID-19. Study overall: T cells, B-cell-depleted T cells, or PBMCs supplied cDNA or gDNA.

The V gene's germline CDR1 is MRHNA and CDR2 SNTAGT. The CDR3 covers 17 residues. V dropped 3 bases and J dropped 6; count of bases not matched to a gene: 10. This sequence joins TRBV6-4 and TRBJ2-3, with 12 bases identical to TRBD2. This receptor was identified in a woman in her 30s who had recovered from COVID-19. Material for sequencing was peripheral blood. The CDR3 here is CASSEFASGGEADTQYF. CDR3 DNA: TGTGCCAGCAGTGAGTTCGCTAGCGGGGGGGAGGCGGATACGCAGTATTTT.